One and the same sample provided the 5 T cell receptor beta chains below, sequenced in a study of OX40 agonist ivuxolimab in advanced cancers. Sequencing was performed with immunoSEQ multiplex PCR; in TCRdb, only in-frame clones are kept and a portion is missing. The table shows approximately 25,000 clones, with roughly 87% occurring only once. Here the sequenced sample was CD4+ or CD8+ T cells sorted from blood, taken in a trial of the OX40 agonist ivuxolimab. Receptors were obtained from an adult with an advanced solid tumor such as melanoma, head and neck, liver or kidney cancer.

The V and J genes are TRBV19 and TRBJ2-1; 10 positions agree with TRBD2. Losses at the gene ends were 4 bases for V and 4 bases for J; bases not matched to a gene: 10. The CDR3 runs 17 residues. Germline V gene lookup returns CDR1 LNHDA and CDR2 SQIVND (reference sequence). The CDR3 sequence: CASSTLPSSGGYNEQFF. DNA for the CDR3: TGTGCCAGTAGTACGCTACCTTCTAGCGGGGGTTACAATGAGCAGTTCTTC.

This clone was counted a few times. CDR3 nucleotide sequence: TGTGCCAGCAGCCCGGTCCCGGTTGGGGGCTACACCTTC. This codes for CASSPVPVGGYTF. V is TRBV5-4 and J is TRBJ1-2; D remains unclear. Germline loops: CDR1 SGHNT, CDR2 YYREEE (reference sequence). Trimming removed 4 bases at V and 8 bases at J, with 15 bases between. The CDR3 loop spans 13 amino acids.

This sequence joins TRBV9 and TRBJ1-2; D is undetermined. Trimming left V 3 bases short and J 8 bases short, with 5 bases between. The CDR3 is 10 amino acids. CDR1 SGDLS and CDR2 YYNGEE come from the germline V gene. The CDR3 loop reads CASSGGGYTF. As DNA, the CDR3 is TGTGCCAGCAGCGGAGGCGGCTACACCTTC.

This rearrangement joins TRBV19 to TRBJ1-2; D is perhaps TRBD1 (5 bases). In germline, CDR1 is LNHDA, CDR2 SQIVND (reference sequence). This CDR3 has 14 residues. Trimming cost V 3 bases and J 4 bases, with 12 bases left between them. Written as DNA, the CDR3 is TGTGCCAGTAGTATGCGGGGGATCGGCTATGGCTACACCTTC. Translating gives CASSMRGIGYGYTF.

The CDR3, as DNA: TGCGCCAGCAGCCTCCCGGGACCCAATGAGCAGTTCTTC. Protein: CASSLPGPNEQFF. The rearrangement uses TRBV4-1 and TRBJ2-1; perhaps D is TRBD1 or TRBD2 (5 bases each). The CDR3 length is 13 residues. The germline gives CDR1 MGHRA, CDR2 YSYEKL. The germline V and J ends were trimmed by 4 bases and 6 bases, with 10 bases remaining between them.